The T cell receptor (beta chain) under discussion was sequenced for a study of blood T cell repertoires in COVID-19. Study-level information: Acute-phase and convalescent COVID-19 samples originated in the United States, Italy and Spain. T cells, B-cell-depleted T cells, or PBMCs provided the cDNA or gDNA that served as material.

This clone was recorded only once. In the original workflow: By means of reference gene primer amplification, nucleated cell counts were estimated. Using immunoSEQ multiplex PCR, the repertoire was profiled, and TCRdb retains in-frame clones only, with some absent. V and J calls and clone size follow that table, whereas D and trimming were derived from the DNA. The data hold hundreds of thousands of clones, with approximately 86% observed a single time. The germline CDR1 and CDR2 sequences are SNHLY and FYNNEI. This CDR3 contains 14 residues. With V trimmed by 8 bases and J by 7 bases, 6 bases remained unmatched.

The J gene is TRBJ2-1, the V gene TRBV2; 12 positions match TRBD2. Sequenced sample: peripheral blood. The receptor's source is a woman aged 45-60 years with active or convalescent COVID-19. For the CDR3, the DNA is TGTGCCAGCGGGGGACTAGCGGGTGGTAATGAGCAGTTCTTC. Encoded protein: CASGGLAGGNEQFF.